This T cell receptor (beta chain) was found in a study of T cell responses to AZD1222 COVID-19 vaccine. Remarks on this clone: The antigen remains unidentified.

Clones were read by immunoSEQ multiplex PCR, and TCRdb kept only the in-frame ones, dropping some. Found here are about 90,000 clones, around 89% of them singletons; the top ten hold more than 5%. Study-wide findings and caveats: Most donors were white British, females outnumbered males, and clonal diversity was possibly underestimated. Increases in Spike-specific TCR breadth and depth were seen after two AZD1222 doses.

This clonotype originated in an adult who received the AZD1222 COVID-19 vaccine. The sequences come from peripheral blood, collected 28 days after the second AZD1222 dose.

In DNA, the CDR3 is TGTGCCAGCAGCTTCCGGGACAGGGGCGTCGGGACCCAGTACTTC. Its translation: CASSFRDRGVGTQYF. The J gene is TRBJ2-5, the V gene TRBV13; TRBD1 matches 10 bases. J gave up 7 bases and V 3 bases, and 8 bases lay outside the gene matches. Germline V lookup: CDR1 PRHDT, CDR2 FYEKMQ (reference sequence). The CDR3 consists of 15 residues.